The entry below describes one T cell receptor beta chain. The antigen remains undetermined. Criteria for exclusion of patients were uncontrolled infection, other autoimmune disease, pregnancy or lactation. This entry belongs to a study of T cells in Graves' hyperthyroidism and ophthalmopathy. Study-wide results and limits: The model anticipated ophthalmopathy a median about six months pre-onset.

RNA transcripts were the template for amplifying TCR beta CDR3 regions. HTBI primers were employed in a first-round RT-PCR of the TCR CDR3. From the multiplex PCR reads, TCRdb called clonotypes with MiXCR, one entry per CDR3 protein. The sample yields 370,000 or so distinct CDR3 sequences, 25% seen once. Germline-derived CDR1 and CDR2 are SGHRS and YFSETQ. V was trimmed by 4 bases and J by 0 bases, leaving 11 bases between them. The CDR3 is made up of 14 amino acids. This TCR was recovered from a man over 45 with Graves' hyperthyroidism. The specimen was blood. V and J are TRBV5-1 and TRBJ2-7, with TRBD1 as a possible D gene (5 bases). The CDR3: CASSVDSFSYEQYF. Here the CDR3 DNA reads TGCGCCAGCAGCGTCGACAGTTTCTCCTACGAGCAGTACTTC.